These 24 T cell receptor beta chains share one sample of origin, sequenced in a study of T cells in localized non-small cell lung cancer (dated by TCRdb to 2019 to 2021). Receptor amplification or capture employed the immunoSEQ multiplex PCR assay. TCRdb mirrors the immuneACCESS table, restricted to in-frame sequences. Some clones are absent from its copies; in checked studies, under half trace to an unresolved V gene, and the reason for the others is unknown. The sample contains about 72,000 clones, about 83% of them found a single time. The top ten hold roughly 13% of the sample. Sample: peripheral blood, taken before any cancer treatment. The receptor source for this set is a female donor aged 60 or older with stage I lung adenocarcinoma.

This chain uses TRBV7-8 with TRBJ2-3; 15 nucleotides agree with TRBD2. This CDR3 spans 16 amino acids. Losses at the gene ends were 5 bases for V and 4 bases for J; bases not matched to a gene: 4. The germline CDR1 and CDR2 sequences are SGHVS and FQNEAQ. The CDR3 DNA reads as TGTGCCAGCAGCCCCTGGACTAGCGGGGGGGCAGATACGCAGTATTTT. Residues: CASSPWTSGGADTQYF. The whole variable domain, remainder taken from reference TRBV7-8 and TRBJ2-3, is GAGVSQSPRYKVAKRGQDVALRCDPISGHVSLFWYQQALGQGPEFLTYFQNEAQLDKSGLPSDRFFAERPEGSVSTLKIQRTQQEDSAVYLCASSPWTSGGADTQYFGPGTRLTVL.

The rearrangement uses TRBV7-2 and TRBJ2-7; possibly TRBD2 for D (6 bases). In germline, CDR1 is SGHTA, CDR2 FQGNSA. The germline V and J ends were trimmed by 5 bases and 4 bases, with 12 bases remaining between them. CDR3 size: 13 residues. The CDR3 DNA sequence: TGTGCCAGCAGCATGGGACTTATATACGAGCAGTACTTC. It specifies CASSMGLIYEQYF.

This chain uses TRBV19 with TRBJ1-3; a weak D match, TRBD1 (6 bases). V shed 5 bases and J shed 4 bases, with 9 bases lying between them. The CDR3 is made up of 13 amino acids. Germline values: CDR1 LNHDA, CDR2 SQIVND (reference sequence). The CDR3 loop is CASSADRGNTIYF. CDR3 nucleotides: TGTGCCAGTAGTGCCGACAGGGGAAACACCATATATTTT.

The CDR3 loop reads CASRGGGAVDTQYF. The CDR3 nucleotides read TGTGCCAGCAGGGGCGGGGGGGCCGTCGATACGCAGTATTTT. The chain employs TRBV7-2 and TRBJ2-3; 9 positions agree with TRBD2. CDR1 is SGHTA, CDR2 FQGNSA, per germline. V trimming: 6 bases; J trimming: 6 bases; junction bases outside the gene matches: 7. This CDR3 is built from 14 residues.

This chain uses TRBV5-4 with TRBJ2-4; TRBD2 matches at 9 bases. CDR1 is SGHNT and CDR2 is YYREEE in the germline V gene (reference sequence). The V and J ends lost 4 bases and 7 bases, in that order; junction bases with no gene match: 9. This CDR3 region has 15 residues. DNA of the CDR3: TGTGCCAGCAGCCCGGGCGGGGGGGGCGCGAACATTCAGTACTTC. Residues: CASSPGGGGANIQYF.

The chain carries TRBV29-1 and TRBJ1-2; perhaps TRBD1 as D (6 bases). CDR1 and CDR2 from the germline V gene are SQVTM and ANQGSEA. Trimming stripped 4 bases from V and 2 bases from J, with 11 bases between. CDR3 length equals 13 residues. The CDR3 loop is CSVGRDTNYGYTF. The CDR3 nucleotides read TGCAGCGTTGGGAGGGACACCAACTATGGCTACACCTTC.

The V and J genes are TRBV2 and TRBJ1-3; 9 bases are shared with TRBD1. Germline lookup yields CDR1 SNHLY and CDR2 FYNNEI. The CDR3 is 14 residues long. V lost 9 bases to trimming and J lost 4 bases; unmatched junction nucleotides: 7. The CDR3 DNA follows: TGTGCCAGTGCCGGGACAGGGAACGGAAACACCATATATTTT. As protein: CASAGTGNGNTIYF.

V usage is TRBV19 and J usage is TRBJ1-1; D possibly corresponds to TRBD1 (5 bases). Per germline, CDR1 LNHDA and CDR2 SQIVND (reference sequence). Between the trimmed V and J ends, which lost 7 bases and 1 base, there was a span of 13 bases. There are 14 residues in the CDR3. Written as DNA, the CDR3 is TGTGCCAGTAACCCAATGGGGCGGAACACTGAAGCTTTCTTT. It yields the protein CASNPMGRNTEAFF.

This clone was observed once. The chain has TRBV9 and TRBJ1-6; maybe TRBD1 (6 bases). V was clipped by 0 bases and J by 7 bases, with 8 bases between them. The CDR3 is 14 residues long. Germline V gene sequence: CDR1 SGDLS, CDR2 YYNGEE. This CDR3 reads CASSVDRVNSPLHF. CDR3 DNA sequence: TGTGCCAGCAGCGTAGACAGGGTCAATTCACCCCTCCACTTT.

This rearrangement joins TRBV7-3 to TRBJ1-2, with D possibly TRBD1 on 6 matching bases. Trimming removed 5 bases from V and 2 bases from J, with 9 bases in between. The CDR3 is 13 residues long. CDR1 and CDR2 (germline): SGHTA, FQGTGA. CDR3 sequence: CASSPGQNYGYTF. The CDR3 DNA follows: TGTGCCAGCAGCCCTGGACAGAACTATGGCTACACCTTC.

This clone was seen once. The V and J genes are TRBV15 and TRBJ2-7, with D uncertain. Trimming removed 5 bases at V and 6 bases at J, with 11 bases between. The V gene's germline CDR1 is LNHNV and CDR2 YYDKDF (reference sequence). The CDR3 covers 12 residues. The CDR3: CATSHGRGEQYF. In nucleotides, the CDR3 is TGTGCCACCAGCCATGGACGAGGCGAGCAGTACTTC.

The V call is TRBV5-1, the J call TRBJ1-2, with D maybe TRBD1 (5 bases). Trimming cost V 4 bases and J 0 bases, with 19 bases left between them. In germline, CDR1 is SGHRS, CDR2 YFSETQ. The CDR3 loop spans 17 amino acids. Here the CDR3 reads CASSLEGPTGSNYGYTF. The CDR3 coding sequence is TGCGCCAGCAGCCTCGAGGGACCTACGGGGTCTAACTATGGCTACACCTTC.

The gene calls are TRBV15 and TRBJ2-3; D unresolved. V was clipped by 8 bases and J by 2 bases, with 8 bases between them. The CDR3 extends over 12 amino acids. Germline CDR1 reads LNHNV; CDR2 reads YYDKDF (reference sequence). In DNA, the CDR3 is TGTGCCACCGACGCACACACAGATACGCAGTATTTT. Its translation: CATDAHTDTQYF.

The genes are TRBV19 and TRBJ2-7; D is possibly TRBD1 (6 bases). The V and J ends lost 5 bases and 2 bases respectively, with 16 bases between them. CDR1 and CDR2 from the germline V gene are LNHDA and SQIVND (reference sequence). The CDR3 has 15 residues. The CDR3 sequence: CASSAAGTSTYEQYF. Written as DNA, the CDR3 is TGTGCCAGTAGTGCGGCCGGGACATCTACCTACGAGCAGTACTTC.

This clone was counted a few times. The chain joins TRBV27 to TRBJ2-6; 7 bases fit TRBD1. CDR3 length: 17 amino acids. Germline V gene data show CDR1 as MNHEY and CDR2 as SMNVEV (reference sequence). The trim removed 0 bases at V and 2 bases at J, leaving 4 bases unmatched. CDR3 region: CASSLSLDRAGANVLTF. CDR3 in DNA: TGTGCCAGCAGTTTATCCCTCGACAGGGCTGGGGCCAACGTCCTGACTTTC.

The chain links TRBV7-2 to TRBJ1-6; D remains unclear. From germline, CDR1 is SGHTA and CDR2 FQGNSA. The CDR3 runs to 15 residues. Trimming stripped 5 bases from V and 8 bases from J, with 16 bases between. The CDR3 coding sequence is TGTGCCAGCAGCCCCGGCGGTCGCTTGGATTCACCCCTCCACTTT. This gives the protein CASSPGGRLDSPLHF. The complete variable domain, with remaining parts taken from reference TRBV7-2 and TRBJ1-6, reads GAGVSQSPSNKVTEKGKDVELRCDPISGHTALYWYRQSLGQGLEFLIYFQGNSAPDKSGLPSDRFSAERTGGSVSTLTIQRTQQEDSAVYLCASSPGGRLDSPLHFGNGTRLTVT.

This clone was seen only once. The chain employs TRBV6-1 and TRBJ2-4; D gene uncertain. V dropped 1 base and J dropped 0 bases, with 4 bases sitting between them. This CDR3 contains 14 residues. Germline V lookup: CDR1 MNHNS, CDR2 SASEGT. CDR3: CASSEGVAKNIQYF. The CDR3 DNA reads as TGTGCCAGCAGTGAAGGGGTAGCCAAAAACATTCAGTACTTC.

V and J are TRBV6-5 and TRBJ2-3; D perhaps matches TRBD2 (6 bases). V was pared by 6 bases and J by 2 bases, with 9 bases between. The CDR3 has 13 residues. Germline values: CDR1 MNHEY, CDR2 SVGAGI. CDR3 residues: CASRRDFTDTQYF. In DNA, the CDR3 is TGTGCCAGCAGACGGGACTTCACAGATACGCAGTATTTT.

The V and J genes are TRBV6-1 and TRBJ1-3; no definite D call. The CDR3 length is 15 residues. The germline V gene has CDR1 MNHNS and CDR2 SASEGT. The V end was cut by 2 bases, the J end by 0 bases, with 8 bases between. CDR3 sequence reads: CASSELVDSGNTIYF. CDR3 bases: TGTGCCAGCAGTGAACTGGTGGACTCTGGAAACACCATATATTTT.

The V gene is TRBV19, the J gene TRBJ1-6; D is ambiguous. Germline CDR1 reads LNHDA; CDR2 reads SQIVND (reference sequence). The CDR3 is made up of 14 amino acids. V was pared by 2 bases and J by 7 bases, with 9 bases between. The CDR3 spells CASSIMGSNSPLHF. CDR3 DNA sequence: TGTGCCAGTAGTATAATGGGGTCCAATTCACCCCTCCACTTT.

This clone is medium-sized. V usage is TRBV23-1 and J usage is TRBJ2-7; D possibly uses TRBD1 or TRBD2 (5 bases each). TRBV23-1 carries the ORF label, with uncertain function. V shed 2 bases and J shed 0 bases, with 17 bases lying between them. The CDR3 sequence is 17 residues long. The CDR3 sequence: CASSQPDRDPASYEQYF. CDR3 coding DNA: TGCGCCAGCAGTCAACCTGACCGGGACCCAGCCTCCTACGAGCAGTACTTC.

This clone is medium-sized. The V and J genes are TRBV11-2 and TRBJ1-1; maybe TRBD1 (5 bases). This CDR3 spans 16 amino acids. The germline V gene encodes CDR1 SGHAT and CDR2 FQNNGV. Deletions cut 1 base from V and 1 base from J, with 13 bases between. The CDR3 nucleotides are TGTGCCAGCAGCTTAGTAGTGGGGACCGCGAACACTGAAGCTTTCTTT. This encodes CASSLVVGTANTEAFF.

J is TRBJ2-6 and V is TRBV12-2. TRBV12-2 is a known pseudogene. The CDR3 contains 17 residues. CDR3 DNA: TGTGCAAGTCGCTTATTTGCAGGAGTCTCTGGGGCCAACGTCCTGACTTTC. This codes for CASRLFAGVSGANVLTF.

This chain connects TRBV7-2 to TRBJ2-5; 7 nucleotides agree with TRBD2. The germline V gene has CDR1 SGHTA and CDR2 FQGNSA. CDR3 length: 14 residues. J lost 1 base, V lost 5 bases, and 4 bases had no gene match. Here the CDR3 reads CASSISGVQETQYF. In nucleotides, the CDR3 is TGTGCCAGCAGCATAAGCGGGGTCCAAGAGACCCAGTACTTC. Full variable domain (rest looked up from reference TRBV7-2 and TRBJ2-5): GAGVSQSPSNKVTEKGKDVELRCDPISGHTALYWYRQSLGQGLEFLIYFQGNSAPDKSGLPSDRFSAERTGGSVSTLTIQRTQQEDSAVYLCASSISGVQETQYFGPGTRLLVL.